This is a list of T cell receptor beta chains from one sample in a study of blood T cell repertoires in COVID-19. TCRdb's table, derived via immunoSEQ multiplex PCR, lists solely in-frame clones and lacks some. The sample includes roughly 250,000 clones, around 85% of them seen just once. The sequencing input was PBMCs or T cells enriched from blood (not recorded which). The receptors derive from a woman aged 30 to 39 who had recovered from COVID-19. CDR3s include the opening cysteine and the closing phenylalanine or tryptophan. The D gene is left open where the match is weak. The listing skips clone size in some rows; elsewhere it reads once, few, many or a size class.

V	D	J	size	DNA	CDR3
TRBV2	TRBD1	TRBJ1-2	NA	TGTGCCAGCAGTGAAGCGCTAAGGACAGGTTCTGGACATGGCTACACCTTC	CASSEALRTGSGHGYTF
TRBV5-6	NA	TRBJ1-2	once	TGTGCCAGCAGCCCCGATCGGAGATTCTATGGCTACACCTTC	CASSPDRRFYGYTF
TRBV5-6	NA	TRBJ1-1	NA	TGTGCCAGCAGCTTGGCCAATAGGAACACTGAAGCTTTCTTT	CASSLANRNTEAFF
TRBV4-1	TRBD1	TRBJ1-2	NA	TGCGCCAGCAGCCAAGATGACAGGGTTTATGGCTACACCTTC	CASSQDDRVYGYTF
TRBV30	NA	TRBJ1-3	NA	TGTGCCTGGAGTGTAAAGGCGGCAGGCCGGAGGCCTAGAAACCTTCTCACCATATATTTT	CAWSVKAAGRRPRNLLTIYF
TRBV11-2	NA	TRBJ2-7	NA	TGTGCCAGCAGCTTGGGTGCGGGCGTTACCTACGAGCAGTACTTC	CASSLGAGVTYEQYF
TRBV6-5	NA	TRBJ2-3	NA	TGTGCTATTTCCCGCACAGATACGCAGTATTTT	CAISRTDTQYF
TRBV5-1	NA	TRBJ1-6	few	TGCGCCAGCACCCCGTCACAGGGTGATAATTCACCCCTCCACTTT	CASTPSQGDNSPLHF
TRBV11-1	TRBD1	TRBJ2-7	NA	TGTGCCAGCAGCTCTCCCGGGACAGAGATCCCCTACGAGCAGTACTTC	CASSSPGTEIPYEQYF
TRBV5-1	NA	TRBJ2-5	NA	TGCGCCAGCAGTGGGGGTAGCGGAAAAGAGACCCAGTACTTC	CASSGGSGKETQYF
TRBV7-9	NA	TRBJ1-1	few	TGTGCCAGCAGCTTCTGTCGCGCCGGAGAAACAGGGAGCACTGAAGCTTTCTTT	CASSFCRAGETGSTEAFF
TRBV15	NA	TRBJ1-5	NA	TGTGCCACCAGCAGCCTACTAAATCAGCCCCAGCATTTT	CATSSLLNQPQHF
TRBV6-5	NA	TRBJ1-1	NA	TGTGCCGTTGGGCCCCCTGACAGCACTGAAGCTTTCTTT	CAVGPPDSTEAFF
TRBV19	TRBD2	TRBJ2-1	NA	TGTGCCAGTAGTATAGATGTTCTGACTAGCGGTTCCAATGAGCAGTTCTTC	CASSIDVLTSGSNEQFF
TRBV12-3/TRBV12-4	NA	TRBJ1-1	NA	TGTGCCAGCAGCCTAAGGAGTGAAGCTTTCTTT	CASSLRSEAFF
TRBV28	NA	TRBJ1-6	many	TGTGCCAGCAGTTTGGCAGGGGCCAATTCACCCCTCCACTTT	CASSLAGANSPLHF
TRBV7-3	NA	TRBJ1-1	few	TGTGCCAGCAGTAGGGGGACATTAACTGAAGCTTTCTTT	CASSRGTLTEAFF
TRBV7-9	TRBD1	TRBJ1-5	few	TGTGCCAGCAGCCCCCGGACAGGACCGAATCAGCCCCAGCATTTT	CASSPRTGPNQPQHF
TRBV7-6	TRBD1	TRBJ1-6	NA	TGTGCCAGCAGCTTGCTGGGACAGGGGAATAATTCACCCCTCCACTTT	CASSLLGQGNNSPLHF
TRBV30	TRBD1	TRBJ1-1	NA	TGTGCCTGGATTTTGAGAGGGGGCGCGGGTAGGTCCACTGAAGCTTTCTTT	CAWILRGGAGRSTEAFF
TRBV5-4	TRBD1	TRBJ2-1	NA	TGTGCCAGCAGCTCCGACCTCCCGGGACAGGGTTACAATGAGCAGTTCTTC	CASSSDLPGQGYNEQFF
TRBV19	NA	TRBJ1-2	few	TGTGCCAGTAGTACAAGTGGGACACAACATTTGAACTATGGCTACACCTTC	CASSTSGTQHLNYGYTF
TRBV5-4	NA	TRBJ1-1	NA	TGTGCCAGCAGCTTCCCGGGGGGTCAGTTCACTGAAGCTTTCTTT	CASSFPGGQFTEAFF
TRBV5-6	TRBD1	TRBJ1-5	NA	TGTGCCAGCAGCTGGGGGACAGGCCTTAGCAATCAGCCCCAGCATTTT	CASSWGTGLSNQPQHF
TRBV15	NA	TRBJ2-7	once	TGTGCCACCAGCCGCACTACTAGCACCCTGAGCTCCTACGAGCAGTACTTC	CATSRTTSTLSSYEQYF
TRBV4-1	NA	TRBJ1-1	NA	TGCGCCAGCAGCCAAAAGGGGTTGAGGTTACCTGAAGCTTTCTTT	CASSQKGLRLPEAFF
TRBV30	TRBD2	TRBJ2-2	NA	TGTGCCTGGAGTTGGACTAGCGGGAGTCAGGGCGGGGAGCTGTTTTTT	CAWSWTSGSQGGELFF
TRBV25-1	NA	TRBJ1-2	once	TGTGCCAGCAGTGATGGGTCGGGGATCTATGGCTACACCTTC	CASSDGSGIYGYTF
TRBV12-5	TRBD1	TRBJ1-1	NA	TGTGCTAGTGGTTTGGTAGGGACAGGGACCCGTTTAGAGAACACTGAAGCTTTCTTT	CASGLVGTGTRLENTEAFF
TRBV10-3	NA	TRBJ1-5	NA	TGTGCCATCAGTGACGGACAATATAGCAATCAGCCCCAGCATTTT	CAISDGQYSNQPQHF
TRBV6-5	NA	TRBJ1-5	NA	TGTGCCACCTCGGACAGCACATATAGCAATCAGCCCCAGCATTTT	CATSDSTYSNQPQHF
TRBV5-1	NA	TRBJ2-3	once	TGCGCCAGCAGCTTGAATGCGGGGAGCACAGATACGCAGTATTTT	CASSLNAGSTDTQYF
TRBV5-4	NA	TRBJ2-2	NA	TGTGCCAGCAGCCTGAGGACAAACGCGAACACCGGGGAGCTGTTTTTT	CASSLRTNANTGELFF
TRBV28	NA	TRBJ1-6	NA	TGTGCCAGCAGTTCTTTTCGGTCACCCCTCCACTTT	CASSSFRSPLHF
TRBV7-9	NA	TRBJ2-7	NA	TGTGCCAGCAGCTATTCAGTAGGGGCGCGCCACGAGCAGTACTTC	CASSYSVGARHEQYF
TRBV5-1	TRBD1	TRBJ2-1	once	TGCGCCAGCAGCCCACGGGACAGGAATTGGGAGCAGTTCTTC	CASSPRDRNWEQFF
TRBV28	NA	TRBJ2-1	NA	TGTGCCAGCAGCTTCGGCAGCGGAAAACGCAATGAGCAGTTCTTC	CASSFGSGKRNEQFF
TRBV7-9	TRBD1	TRBJ2-4	NA	TGTGCCAGCAGCTTAGGAGGACGCGACAGGGGCGCCAAAAACATTCAGTACTTC	CASSLGGRDRGAKNIQYF